This TCR beta chain was identified during a study of cytomegalovirus exposure and HLA in healthy donors. Study-level findings and limits: Reportedly, diagnosis of cytomegalovirus status by the classifier showed high specificity and sensitivity. It was 164 TCR beta chains that were listed as cytomegalovirus-associated. Most TCR sequences were uncommon, yet certain public TCRs appeared in many donors.

Regarding this clone: Its antigen is unidentified.

The method was immunoSEQ multiplex PCR; TCRdb's version includes in-frame clones alone and lacks a portion of them. The table records 100,000 to 150,000 clones, approximately 94% of them present only once. The CDR3 has 18 residues. Germline loops: CDR1 MDHEN, CDR2 SYDVKM. V dropped 2 bases and J dropped 3; count of bases not matched to a gene: 14. The sequencing input was PBMCs. The gene calls are TRBV28 and TRBJ2-3; TRBD2 agrees at 7 bases. This TCR was sampled from a woman aged 18 to 35 in good health and CMV-seronegative. The CDR3 reads CASSLRISGEGRTDTQYF. CDR3 sequence (DNA): TGTGCCAGCAGTTTAAGGATATCGGGGGAGGGCAGGACAGATACGCAGTATTTT.